The subject of this entry is one T cell receptor (beta chain). Its antigen is not yet known. Base qualities are not provided; no much larger clone lies one nucleotide away. In the paper's terms, the time point label means: blood from clinic visit 5 months post-surgery; TSC patient then seizure free. The surgery cases that showed the highest brain T cell transcript signatures were chosen for TCR beta chain sequencing of brain tissue, and of blood when it was available. Prior to surgery, the patients had been treated with at least one anti-epileptic drug. The TCR-sequenced patients were children whose drug-resistant epilepsy was caused by tuberous sclerosis complex, focal cortical dysplasia, Rasmussen encephalitis or hemimegalencephaly. Bulk genomic DNA was extracted from unsorted brain tissue and whole blood with the Monarch genomic DNA purification kit. V is reduced by 2 bases and J by 3 bases, leaving a spacing of 17 bases between them. The CDR3 holds 16 amino acids from the cysteine to the phenylalanine. The DNA shown is the 48-base CDR3, in frame from base 1. The germline V gene yields SGHAT for CDR1 and FQNNGV for CDR2.

The immunoSEQ assay was applied to genomic DNA to generate the TCR beta chain sequences. The original pipeline was this. CDR3 sequences that did not begin with the conserved framework cysteine at position 104 were removed manually. Clonality was calculated as one minus the normalized Shannon's Diversity Index, with values ranging from 0 (maximal diversity) to 1 (oligoclonal). Chi-squared comparison-of-proportions tests assessed whether the same CDR3 differed in frequency between samples, such as brain versus blood. Public clonotypes were found by searching immuneACCESS, and the VDJdb browser was used to assess similarity to known antiviral clonotypes. The table was pulled from immuneACCESS by TCRdb, which kept in-frame rearrangements only. Such tables lose some clones; where checked, under half of the loss comes from unresolved V genes, and the rest has no known cause. The D gene and trimming were derived from the DNA, and the V and J assignments and clone size from that table. The sample table lists about 320,000 clones, 93% of them with a count of one. The ten largest clones represent 5.7% of the sample.

The entry originates in a study of brain T cells in children with intractable seizures (dated by TCRdb to about 2021). In terms of the full investigation: A NanoString immunology panel was first used to screen resected brain tissue from about 53 pediatric epilepsy surgery cases for immune gene transcripts. Among the approximately twelve selected surgery cases, pre-surgery blood was additionally sequenced for eight, leaving four cases with brain tissue only.

General conclusions and limits of the study: Viral specificity was inferred only from CDR3 sequence similarity, and patients' HCMV serostatus was unknown. Because sequencing depth was different between pre-surgery and post-surgery blood, clones absent from the pre-surgery sample may reflect undersampling.

Rearrangement joined TRBV11-2 to TRBJ2-7, with no reliable assignment of the D segment. The material sequenced was peripheral blood, taken 4 to 5 months after surgery. The sequence was obtained from a boy younger than two with tuberous sclerosis and intractable seizures. The CDR3 has the sequence CASSLYESPAYYEQYF. The nucleotide sequence is given as TGTGCCAGCAGCTTATACGAATCGCCTGCCTACTACGAGCAGTACTTC. Full variable domain (CDR3 extended with the reference TRBV11-2 and TRBJ2-7 proteins): EAGVAQSPRYKIIEKRQSVAFWCNPISGHATLYWYQQILGQGPKLLIQFQNNGVVDDSQLPKDRFSAERLKGVDSTLKIQPAKLEDSAVYLCASSLYESPAYYEQYFGPGTRLTVT.